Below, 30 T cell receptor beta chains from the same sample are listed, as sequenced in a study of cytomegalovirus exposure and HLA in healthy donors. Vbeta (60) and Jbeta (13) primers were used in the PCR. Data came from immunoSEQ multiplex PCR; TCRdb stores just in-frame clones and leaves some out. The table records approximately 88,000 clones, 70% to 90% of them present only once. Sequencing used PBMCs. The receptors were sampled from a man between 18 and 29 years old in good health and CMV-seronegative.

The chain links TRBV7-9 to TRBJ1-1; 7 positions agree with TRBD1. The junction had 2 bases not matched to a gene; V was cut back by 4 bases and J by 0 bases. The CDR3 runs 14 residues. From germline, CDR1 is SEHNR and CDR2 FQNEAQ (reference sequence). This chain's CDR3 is CASSSGQVNTEAFF. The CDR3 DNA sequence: TGTGCCAGCAGCTCCGGACAGGTGAACACTGAAGCTTTCTTT.

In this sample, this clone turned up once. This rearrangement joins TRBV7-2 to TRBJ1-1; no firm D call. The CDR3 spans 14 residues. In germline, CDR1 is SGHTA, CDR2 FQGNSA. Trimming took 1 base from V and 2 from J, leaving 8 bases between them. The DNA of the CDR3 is TGTGCCAGCAGCTTAGGGGCAGCTAACACTGAAGCTTTCTTT. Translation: CASSLGAANTEAFF.

The CDR3 nucleotides read TGCGCCAGCAGCCATCCAGAGCGGTTAGCTAACTATGGCTACACCTTC. As protein: CASSHPERLANYGYTF. This chain links TRBV4-1 with TRBJ1-2; unclear D gene. Germline CDR1 is MGHRA and CDR2 is YSYEKL. This CDR3 has 16 residues. Trimming shortened V by 3 bases and J by 0 bases, and 14 bases separated the two germline ends.

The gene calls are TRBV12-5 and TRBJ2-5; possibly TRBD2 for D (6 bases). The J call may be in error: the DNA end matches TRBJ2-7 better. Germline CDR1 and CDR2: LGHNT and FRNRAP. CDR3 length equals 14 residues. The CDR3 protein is CASGLDGSSYEQYF. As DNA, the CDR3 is TGTGCTAGTGGTTTGGACGGGAGCTCCTACGAGCAGTACTTC.

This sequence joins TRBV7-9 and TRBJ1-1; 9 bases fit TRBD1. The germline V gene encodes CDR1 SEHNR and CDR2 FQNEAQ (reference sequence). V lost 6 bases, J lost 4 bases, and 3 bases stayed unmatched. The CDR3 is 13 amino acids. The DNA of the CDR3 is TGTGCCAGCAGGGGACAGGGTTTCACTGAAGCTTTCTTT. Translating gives CASRGQGFTEAFF.

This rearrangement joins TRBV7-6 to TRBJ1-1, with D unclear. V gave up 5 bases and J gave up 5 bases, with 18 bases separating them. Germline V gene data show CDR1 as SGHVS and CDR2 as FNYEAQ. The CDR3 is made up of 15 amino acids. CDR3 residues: CASSPARGLGTEAFF. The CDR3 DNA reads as TGTGCCAGCAGCCCAGCTAGAGGGCTGGGAACTGAAGCTTTCTTT.

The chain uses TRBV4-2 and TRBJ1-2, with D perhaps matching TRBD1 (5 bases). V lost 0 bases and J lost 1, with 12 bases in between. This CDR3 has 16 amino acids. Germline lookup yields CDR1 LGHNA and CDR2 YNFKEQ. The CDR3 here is CASSQDPGGVNYGYTF. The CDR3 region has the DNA TGTGCCAGCAGCCAAGATCCAGGAGGGGTTAACTATGGCTACACCTTC.

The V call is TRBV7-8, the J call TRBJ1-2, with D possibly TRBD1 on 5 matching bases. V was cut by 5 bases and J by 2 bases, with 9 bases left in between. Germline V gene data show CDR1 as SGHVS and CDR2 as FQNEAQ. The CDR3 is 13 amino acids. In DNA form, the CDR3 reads TGTGCCAGCAGCCGACAGAAAAACTATGGCTACACCTTC. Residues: CASSRQKNYGYTF.

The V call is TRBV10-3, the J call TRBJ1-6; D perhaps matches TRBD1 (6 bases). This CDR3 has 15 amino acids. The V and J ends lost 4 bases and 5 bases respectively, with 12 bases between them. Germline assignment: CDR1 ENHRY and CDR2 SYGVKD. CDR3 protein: CAISAQGNNNSPLHF. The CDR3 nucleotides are TGTGCCATCAGTGCACAGGGTAACAATAATTCACCCCTCCACTTT.

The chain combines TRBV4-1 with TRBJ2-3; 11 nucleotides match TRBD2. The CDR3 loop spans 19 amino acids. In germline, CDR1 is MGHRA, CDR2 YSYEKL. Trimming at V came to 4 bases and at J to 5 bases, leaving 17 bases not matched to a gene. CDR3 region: CASSPGGWIAGGPRDTQYF. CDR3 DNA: TGCGCCAGCAGCCCTGGGGGCTGGATAGCGGGGGGGCCGAGAGATACGCAGTATTTT.

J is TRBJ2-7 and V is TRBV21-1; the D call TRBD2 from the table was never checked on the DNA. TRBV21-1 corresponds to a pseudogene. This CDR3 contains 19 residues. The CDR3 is CASSKMRETMPSLPSGQYF. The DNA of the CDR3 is TGTGCCAGCAGCAAAATGAGAGAGACTATGCCTTCTCTCCCTTCCGGGCAGTACTTC.

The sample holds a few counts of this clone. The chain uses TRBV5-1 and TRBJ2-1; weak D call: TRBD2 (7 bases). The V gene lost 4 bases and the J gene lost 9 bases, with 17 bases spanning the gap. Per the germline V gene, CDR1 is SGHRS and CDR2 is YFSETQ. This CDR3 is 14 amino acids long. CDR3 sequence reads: CASSRGTIRSEQFF. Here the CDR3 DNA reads TGCGCCAGCAGCAGGGGGACTATAAGATCTGAGCAGTTCTTC.

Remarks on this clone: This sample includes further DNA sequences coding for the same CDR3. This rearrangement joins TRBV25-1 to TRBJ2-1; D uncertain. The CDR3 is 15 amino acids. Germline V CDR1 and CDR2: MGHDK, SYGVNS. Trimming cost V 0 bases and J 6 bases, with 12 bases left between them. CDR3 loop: CASSEYSRRANEQFF. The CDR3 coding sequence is TGTGCCAGCAGTGAATATTCCAGGCGAGCCAATGAGCAGTTCTTC.

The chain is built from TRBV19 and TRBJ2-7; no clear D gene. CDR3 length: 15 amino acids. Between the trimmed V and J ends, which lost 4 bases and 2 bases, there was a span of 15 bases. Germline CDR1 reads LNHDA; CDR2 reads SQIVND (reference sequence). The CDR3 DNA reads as TGTGCCAGTAGTAATCCGGGTGAGGTACCCTACGAGCAGTACTTC. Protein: CASSNPGEVPYEQYF.

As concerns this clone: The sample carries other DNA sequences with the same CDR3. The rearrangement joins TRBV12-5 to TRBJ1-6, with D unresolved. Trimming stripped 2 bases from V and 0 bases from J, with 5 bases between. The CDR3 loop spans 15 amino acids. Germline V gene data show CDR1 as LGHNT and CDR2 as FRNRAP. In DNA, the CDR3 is TGTGCTAGTGGTTTGTGGAGCTCCTATAATTCACCCCTCCACTTT. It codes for CASGLWSSYNSPLHF.

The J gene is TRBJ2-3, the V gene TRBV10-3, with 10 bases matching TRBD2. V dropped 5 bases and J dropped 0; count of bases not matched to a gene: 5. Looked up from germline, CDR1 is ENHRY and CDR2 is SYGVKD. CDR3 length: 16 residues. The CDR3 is CAISPLAGTSTDTQYF. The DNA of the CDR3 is TGTGCCATCAGTCCACTAGCGGGGACTAGCACAGATACGCAGTATTTT.

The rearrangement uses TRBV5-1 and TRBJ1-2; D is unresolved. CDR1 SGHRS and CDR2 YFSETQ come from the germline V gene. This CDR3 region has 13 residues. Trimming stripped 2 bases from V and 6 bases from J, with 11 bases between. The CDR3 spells CASSFAEVNGYTF. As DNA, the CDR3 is TGCGCCAGCAGCTTCGCGGAAGTCAATGGCTACACCTTC.

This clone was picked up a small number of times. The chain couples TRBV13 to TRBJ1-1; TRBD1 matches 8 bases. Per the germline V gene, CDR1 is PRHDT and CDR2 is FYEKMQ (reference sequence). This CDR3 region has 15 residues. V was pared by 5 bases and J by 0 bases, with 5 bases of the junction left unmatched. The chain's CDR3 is CASSITGGVNTEAFF. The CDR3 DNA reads TGTGCCAGCAGCATTACAGGGGGGGTGAACACTGAAGCTTTCTTT. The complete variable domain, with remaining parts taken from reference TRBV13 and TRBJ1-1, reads AAGVIQSPRHLIKEKRETATLKCYPIPRHDTVYWYQQGPGQDPQFLISFYEKMQSDKGSIPDRFSAQQFSDYHSELNMSSLELGDSALYFCASSITGGVNTEAFFGQGTRLTVV.

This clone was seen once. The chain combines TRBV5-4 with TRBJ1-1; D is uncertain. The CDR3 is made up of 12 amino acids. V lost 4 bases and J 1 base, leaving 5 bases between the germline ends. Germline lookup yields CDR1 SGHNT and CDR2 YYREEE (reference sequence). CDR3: CASSARNTEAFF. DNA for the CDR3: TGTGCCAGCAGCGCCAGGAACACTGAAGCTTTCTTT.

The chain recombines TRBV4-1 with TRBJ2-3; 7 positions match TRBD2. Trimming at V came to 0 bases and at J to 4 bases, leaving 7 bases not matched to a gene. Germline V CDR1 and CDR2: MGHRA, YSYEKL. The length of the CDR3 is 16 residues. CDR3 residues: CASSQDLRREPDTQYF. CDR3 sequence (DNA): TGCGCCAGCAGCCAAGATCTGAGGCGGGAGCCAGATACGCAGTATTTT.

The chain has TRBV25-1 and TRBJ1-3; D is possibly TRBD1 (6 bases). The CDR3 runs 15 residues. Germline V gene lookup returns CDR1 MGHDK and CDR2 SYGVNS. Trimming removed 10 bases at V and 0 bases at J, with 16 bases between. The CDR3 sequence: CATSTTGLSGNTIYF. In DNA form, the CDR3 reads TGTGCCACCTCGACGACAGGCCTCTCTGGAAACACCATATATTTT.

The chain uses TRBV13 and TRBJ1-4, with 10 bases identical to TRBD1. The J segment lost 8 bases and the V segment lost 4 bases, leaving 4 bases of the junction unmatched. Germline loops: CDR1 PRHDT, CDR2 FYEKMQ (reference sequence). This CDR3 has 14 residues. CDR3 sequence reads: CASSSTGGEEKLFF. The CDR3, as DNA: TGTGCCAGCAGCTCGACAGGGGGCGAGGAAAAACTGTTTTTT.

The CDR3 protein is CASSSRIGTGGLGSYNEQFF. As DNA, the CDR3 is TGTGCCAGCAGCTCGAGGATTGGGACAGGGGGCTTAGGCTCCTACAATGAGCAGTTCTTC. The gene calls are TRBV13 and TRBJ2-1; 12 bases fit TRBD1. CDR1 PRHDT and CDR2 FYEKMQ come from the germline V gene (reference sequence). The CDR3 has 20 amino acids. The V segment lost 4 bases and the J segment 0 bases; nucleotides outside the gene matches: 13.

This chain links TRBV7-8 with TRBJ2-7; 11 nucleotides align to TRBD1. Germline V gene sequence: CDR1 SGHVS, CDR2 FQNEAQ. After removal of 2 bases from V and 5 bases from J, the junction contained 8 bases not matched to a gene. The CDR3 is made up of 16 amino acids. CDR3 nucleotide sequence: TGTGCCAGCAGCTTAACTCCCGGGACAGGGGGACACGAGCAGTACTTC. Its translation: CASSLTPGTGGHEQYF.

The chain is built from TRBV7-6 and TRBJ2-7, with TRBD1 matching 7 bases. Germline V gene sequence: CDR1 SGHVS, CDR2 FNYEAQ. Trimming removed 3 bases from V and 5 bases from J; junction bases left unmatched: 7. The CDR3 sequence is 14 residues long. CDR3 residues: CASSFTNRGDEQYF. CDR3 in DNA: TGTGCCAGCAGCTTTACGAACAGGGGTGACGAGCAGTACTTC.

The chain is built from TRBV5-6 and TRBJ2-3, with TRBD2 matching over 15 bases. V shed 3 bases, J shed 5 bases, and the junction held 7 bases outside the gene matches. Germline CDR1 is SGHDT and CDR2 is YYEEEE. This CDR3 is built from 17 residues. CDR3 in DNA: TGTGCCAGCAGCTGGGGGACTAGCGGGGGGTCGGGAGATACGCAGTATTTT. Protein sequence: CASSWGTSGGSGDTQYF.

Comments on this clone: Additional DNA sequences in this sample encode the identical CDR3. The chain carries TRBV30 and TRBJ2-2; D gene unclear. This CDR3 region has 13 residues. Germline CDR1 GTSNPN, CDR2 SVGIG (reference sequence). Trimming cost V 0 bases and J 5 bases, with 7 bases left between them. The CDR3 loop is CAWSVRGTGELFF. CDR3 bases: TGTGCCTGGAGTGTACGAGGTACCGGGGAGCTGTTTTTT.

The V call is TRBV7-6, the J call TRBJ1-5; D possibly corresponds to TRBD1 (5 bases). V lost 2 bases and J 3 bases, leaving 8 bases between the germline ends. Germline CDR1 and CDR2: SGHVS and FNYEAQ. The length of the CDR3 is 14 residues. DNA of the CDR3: TGTGCCAGCAGCTTACAGGGTCACAATCAGCCCCAGCATTTT. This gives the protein CASSLQGHNQPQHF. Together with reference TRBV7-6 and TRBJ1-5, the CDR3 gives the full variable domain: GAGVSQSPRYKVTKRGQDVALRCDPISGHVSLYWYRQALGQGPEFLTYFNYEAQQDKSGLPNDRFSAERPEGSISTLTIQRTEQRDSAMYRCASSLQGHNQPQHFGDGTRLSIL.

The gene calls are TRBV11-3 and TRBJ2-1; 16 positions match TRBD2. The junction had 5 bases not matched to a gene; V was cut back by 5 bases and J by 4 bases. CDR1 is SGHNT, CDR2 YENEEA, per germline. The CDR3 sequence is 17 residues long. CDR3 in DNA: TGTGCCAGCAGCCAAGGGACTAGCGGGGGGGGTTACAATGAGCAGTTCTTC. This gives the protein CASSQGTSGGGYNEQFF.

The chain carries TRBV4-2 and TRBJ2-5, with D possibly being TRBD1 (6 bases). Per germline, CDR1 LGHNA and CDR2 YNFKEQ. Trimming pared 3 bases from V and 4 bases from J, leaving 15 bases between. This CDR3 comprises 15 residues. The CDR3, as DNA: TGTGCCAGCAGCCAGGAGATTCGAGGGGGAGAGACCCAGTACTTC. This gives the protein CASSQEIRGGETQYF.